These 14 T cell receptor beta chains originate from one sample sequenced in a study of blood T cell repertoires in COVID-19. Clones were sequenced by immunoSEQ multiplex PCR, and TCRdb holds only the in-frame ones, with some missing. This table has around 300,000 clones, 80% to 90% appearing once. The source material was peripheral blood. These receptors originate from a woman in her thirties or forties with acute or convalescent COVID-19.

CDR3 coding DNA: TGTGCCACCAGTGATCTAAGCTGGGGCAGGCCCTATGGCTACACCTTC. This translates into CATSDLSWGRPYGYTF. The chain joins TRBV24-1 to TRBJ1-2; D might be TRBD1 (5 bases). Germline V gene sequence: CDR1 KGHDR, CDR2 SFDVKD. The CDR3 is 16 amino acids. The V gene lost 3 bases and the J gene lost 4 bases, with 17 bases spanning the gap.

The chain links TRBV7-2 to TRBJ2-5; 7 positions agree with TRBD2. CDR1 SGHTA and CDR2 FQGNSA come from the germline V gene. The CDR3 is 14 amino acids. V trimming: 6 bases; J trimming: 2 bases; junction bases outside the gene matches: 6. CDR3 sequence (DNA): TGTGCCAGCAGGCCCCGGGACTATCAAGAGACCCAGTACTTC. It translates to CASRPRDYQETQYF.

V usage is TRBV5-1 and J usage is TRBJ2-5; D perhaps matches TRBD2 (5 bases). V dropped 4 bases and J dropped 5 bases, with 21 bases sitting between them. The CDR3 runs 16 residues. CDR1 is SGHRS and CDR2 is YFSETQ in the germline V gene. The CDR3 reads CASSMGLIRVAETQYF. The CDR3, as DNA: TGCGCCAGCAGCATGGGCTTGATCCGGGTAGCGGAGACCCAGTACTTC.

The J gene is TRBJ1-2, the V gene TRBV7-8; 7 bases align to TRBD1. V lost 5 bases, J lost 5 bases, and 2 bases stayed unmatched. The germline V gene encodes CDR1 SGHVS and CDR2 FQNEAQ. CDR3 length equals 12 residues. The CDR3 DNA is TGTGCCAGCAGCCGGACAGGATATGGCTACACCTTC. Translated: CASSRTGYGYTF.

The chain couples TRBV5-1 to TRBJ2-5; the match to TRBD2 covers 9 bases. Trimming at V came to 4 bases and at J to 3 bases, leaving 4 bases not matched to a gene. The CDR3 length is 14 residues. CDR1 and CDR2 (germline): SGHRS, YFSETQ. The CDR3 sequence: CASSPVAGEETQYF. The CDR3 DNA reads TGCGCCAGCAGCCCTGTAGCGGGGGAAGAGACCCAGTACTTC.

The V gene is TRBV7-3, the J gene TRBJ2-3, with a possible D match to TRBD1 (6 bases). The germline CDR1 and CDR2 sequences are SGHTA and FQGTGA. With 4 bases removed from V and 9 bases from J, the gap between germline ends came to 20 bases. CDR3 size: 15 residues. The CDR3 here is CASSSNGPLQGTQYF. The CDR3, as DNA: TGTGCCAGCAGCTCAAATGGGCCCCTTCAGGGGACGCAGTATTTT.

This chain links TRBV5-1 with TRBJ1-1, with 12 bases identical to TRBD1. CDR3 length: 16 residues. Unmatched junction bases numbered 7, after V lost 4 bases and J lost 3 bases. Germline V lookup: CDR1 SGHRS, CDR2 YFSETQ. The CDR3 is CASSDRDRGLYTEAFF. The CDR3 DNA is TGCGCCAGCAGCGACCGGGACAGGGGGCTGTACACTGAAGCTTTCTTT.

V is TRBV5-4 and J is TRBJ1-2; D unclear. Looked up from germline, CDR1 is SGHNT and CDR2 is YYREEE (reference sequence). This CDR3 contains 14 residues. V shed 0 bases and J shed 3 bases, with 9 bases lying between them. The CDR3 loop reads CASSLDGRHYGYTF. The DNA of the CDR3 is TGTGCCAGCAGCTTGGATGGCCGCCACTATGGCTACACCTTC. The full variable domain, completed using reference TRBV5-4 and TRBJ1-2, is ETGVTQSPTHLIKTRGQQVTLRCSSQSGHNTVSWYQQALGQGPQFIFQYYREEENGRGNFPPRFSGLQFPNYSSELNVNALELDDSALYLCASSLDGRHYGYTFGSGTRLTVV.

This chain joins TRBV18 and TRBJ1-6, with 7 bases lining up with TRBD1. V was pared by 0 bases and J by 4 bases, with 3 bases of the junction left unmatched. The CDR3 loop spans 16 amino acids. The germline gives CDR1 KGHSH, CDR2 LQKENI. The CDR3 loop reads CASSPPDRAYNSPLHF. CDR3 sequence (DNA): TGTGCCAGCTCACCACCTGACAGGGCTTATAATTCACCCCTCCACTTT. The full variable domain, rest sourced from reference TRBV18 and TRBJ1-6, is NAGVMQNPRHLVRRRGQEARLRCSPMKGHSHVYWYRQLPEEGLKFMVYLQKENIIDESGMPKERFSAEFPKEGPSILRIQQVVRGDSAAYFCASSPPDRAYNSPLHFGNGTRLTVT.

The gene calls are TRBV7-2 and TRBJ1-2, with D maybe TRBD1 (5 bases). The CDR3 length is 15 residues. V dropped 5 bases and J dropped 3 bases, with 16 bases sitting between them. The germline gives CDR1 SGHTA, CDR2 FQGNSA. This chain's CDR3 is CASSPRSGSDYGYTF. The CDR3 region has the DNA TGTGCCAGCAGCCCAAGGTCAGGGTCGGACTATGGCTACACCTTC. Using reference TRBV7-2 and TRBJ1-2 for the parts outside the CDR3, the full variable domain is GAGVSQSPSNKVTEKGKDVELRCDPISGHTALYWYRQSLGQGLEFLIYFQGNSAPDKSGLPSDRFSAERTGGSVSTLTIQRTQQEDSAVYLCASSPRSGSDYGYTFGSGTRLTVV.

This clone came up once. The rearrangement joins TRBV12-5 to TRBJ2-3; D perhaps matches TRBD2 (6 bases). Between the trimmed V and J ends, which lost 3 bases and 9 bases, there was a span of 13 bases. The CDR3 spans 13 residues. Germline V lookup: CDR1 LGHNT, CDR2 FRNRAP. Here the CDR3 reads CASGLGSGETQYF. As DNA, the CDR3 is TGTGCTAGTGGTTTAGGGTCGGGGGAGACGCAGTATTTT.

The rearrangement joins TRBV7-8 to TRBJ1-3; D is ambiguous. Trimming stripped 1 base from V and 1 base from J, with 11 bases between. CDR3 length: 16 residues. CDR1 SGHVS and CDR2 FQNEAQ come from the germline V gene. In nucleotides, the CDR3 is TGTGCCAGCAGCTTAGTGTGGGGAGTGTCTGGAAACACCATATATTTT. Encoded protein: CASSLVWGVSGNTIYF.

V is TRBV5-1 and J is TRBJ1-2; 8 nucleotides line up with TRBD1. This CDR3 has 15 amino acids. The J segment lost 8 bases and the V segment lost 5 bases, leaving 14 bases of the junction unmatched. Germline V gene data show CDR1 as SGHRS and CDR2 as YFSETQ. The CDR3 loop reads CASSRDTQGVSGYTF. The CDR3 DNA follows: TGCGCCAGCAGTCGTGACACACAGGGGGTCAGCGGCTACACCTTC. Full variable domain (rest looked up from reference TRBV5-1 and TRBJ1-2): KAGVTQTPRYLIKTRGQQVTLSCSPISGHRSVSWYQQTPGQGLQFLFEYFSETQRNKGNFPGRFSGRQFSNSRSEMNVSTLELGDSALYLCASSRDTQGVSGYTFGSGTRLTVV.

The genes are TRBV14 and TRBJ1-2; tentatively, D is TRBD1 (6 bases). Trimming shortened V by 1 base and J by 5 bases, and 8 bases separated the two germline ends. The V gene's germline CDR1 is SGHDN and CDR2 FVKESK. CDR3 length: 13 amino acids. This CDR3 reads CASSQARGYGYTF. The CDR3 nucleotides read TGTGCCAGCAGCCAAGCCAGGGGATATGGCTACACCTTC.